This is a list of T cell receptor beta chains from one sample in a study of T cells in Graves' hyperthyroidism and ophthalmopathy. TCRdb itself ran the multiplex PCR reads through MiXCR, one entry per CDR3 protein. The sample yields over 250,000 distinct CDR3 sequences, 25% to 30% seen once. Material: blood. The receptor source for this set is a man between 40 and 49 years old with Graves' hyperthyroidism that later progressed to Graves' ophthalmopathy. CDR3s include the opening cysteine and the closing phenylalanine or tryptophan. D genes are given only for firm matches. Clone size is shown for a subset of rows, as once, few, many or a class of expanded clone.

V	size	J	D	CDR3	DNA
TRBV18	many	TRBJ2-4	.	CASSPPSALAKNIQYF	TGTGCCAGCTCACCACCGTCCGCCCTAGCCAAAAACATTCAGTACTTC
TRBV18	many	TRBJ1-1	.	CASSPRDTNTEAFF	TGTGCCAGCTCACCGCGGGATACGAACACTGAAGCTTTCTTT
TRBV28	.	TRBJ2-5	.	CASSNGLRVETQYF	TGTGCCAGCAGTAACGGACTCCGGGTGGAGACCCAGTACTTC
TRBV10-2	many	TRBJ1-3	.	CASSDRRRSGNTIYF	TGCGCCAGCAGTGACCGGAGACGATCTGGAAACACCATATATTTT
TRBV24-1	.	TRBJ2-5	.	CATSESGRKQETQYF	TGTGCCACCAGTGAGTCCGGGAGAAAACAAGAGACCCAGTACTTC
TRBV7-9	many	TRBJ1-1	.	CSSSPPWGSVTEAFF	TGTTCCAGCAGCCCTCCATGGGGGTCCGTCACTGAAGCTTTCTTT
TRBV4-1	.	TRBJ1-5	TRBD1	CASSQDVTGDSNQPQHF	TGCGCCAGCAGCCAAGATGTGACAGGGGATAGCAATCAGCCCCAGCATTTT
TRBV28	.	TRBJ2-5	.	CASSFYEGRGETQYF	TGTGCCAGCAGTTTTTACGAGGGACGCGGAGAGACCCAGTACTTC
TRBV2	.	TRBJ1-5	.	CASGDTYSNQPQHF	TGTGCCAGCGGAGATACCTATAGCAATCAGCCCCAGCATTTT
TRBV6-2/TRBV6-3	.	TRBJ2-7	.	CASSHPGEGTGEQYF	TGTGCCAGCAGTCACCCCGGCGAGGGCACCGGCGAGCAGTACTTC
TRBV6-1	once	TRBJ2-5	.	CASTRQGRYETQYF	TGTGCCAGCACCCGTCAGGGGAGGTACGAGACCCAGTACTTC
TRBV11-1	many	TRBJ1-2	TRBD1	CASSNGRDSQAYGYTF	TGTGCCAGCAGCAACGGACGGGACAGCCAGGCCTATGGCTACACCTTC
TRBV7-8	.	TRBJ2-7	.	CASSFVSKSSYEQYF	TGTGCCAGCAGTTTTGTGAGCAAGAGCTCCTACGAGCAGTACTTC
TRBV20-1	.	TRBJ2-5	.	CSASSGIAARETQYF	TGCAGTGCCAGCAGTGGTATAGCGGCACGAGAGACCCAGTACTTC
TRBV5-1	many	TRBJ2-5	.	CASSWTVGETQYF	TGCGCCAGCAGCTGGACCGTGGGGGAGACCCAGTACTTC
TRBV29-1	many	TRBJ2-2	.	CSVGSPGDTGELFF	TGCAGCGTTGGATCACCGGGAGACACCGGGGAGCTGTTTTTT
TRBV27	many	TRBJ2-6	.	CASSLVIGTGANVLTF	TGTGCCAGCAGTTTAGTGATAGGGACTGGGGCCAACGTCCTGACTTTC
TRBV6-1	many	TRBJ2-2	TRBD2	CASSEAMTSPGELFF	TGTGCCAGCAGTGAAGCGATGACTAGCCCCGGGGAGCTGTTTTTT